This T cell receptor (beta chain) was obtained from a study of lung T cells in sarcoidosis with Löfgren's syndrome (dated by TCRdb to the late 2010s). A note on the overall study: Sarcoidosis was described as a granulomatous, mainly pulmonary disease marked by CD4+ T cell accumulation in bronchoalveolar lavage fluid. The repertoire analyses were focused on Lofgren's syndrome patients.

The reads were generated on an Illumina MiSeq. TCRdb reworked the public reads: Q25 trimming with fastp, MiXCR clone assembly, productive beta chains retained. Rows are combined by CDR3 protein, so each entry shows the most common genes and DNA. This sample is represented by under 25,000 distinct CDR3 sequences; around 20% of them were singletons. The top ten clonotypes cover 0.65% to 0.9% of the sample. The study profiled TCR repertoires of CD4+ T cells collected through bronchoalveolar lavage. This clonotype was observed a handful of times. Its cognate antigen has yet to be identified. The sample holds no much larger clone one base away, and base qualities are not on file. General findings and caveats noted by the study authors: Recognition of a sarcoidosis-associated antigen was only suggested, and the antigen itself remained putative and was not identified.

The clonotype originates from a human donor with sarcoidosis (Löfgren's syndrome or another form), or a control subject (not recorded which). The specimen was CD4+ T cells from bronchoalveolar lavage.

The CDR3 region: CASSLVTGRLNYGYTF. Read as DNA, the sequence is TGTGCCAGCAGCTTAGTCACAGGGAGGCTCAACTATGGCTACACCTTC. The chain employs TRBV7-9 and TRBJ1-2; the D gene is perhaps TRBD1, on 6 matching bases. Taken from cysteine to phenylalanine, the CDR3 has 16 residues. The kept DNA is CDR3 alone, 48 bases in frame from the first base. CDR1 and CDR2 (SEHNR, FQNEAQ) derive from the germline V gene (reference sequence). V gives up 1 base and J gives up 2 bases, and the segment between their germline ends measures 14 bases.